These 5 T cell receptor beta chains came from one sample sequenced in a study of cytomegalovirus exposure and HLA in healthy donors. The PCR employed 60 Vbeta primers together with 13 Jbeta primers. The protocol was immunoSEQ multiplex PCR, while the TCRdb copy is restricted to in-frame clones and leaves out a portion. This sample carries some 100,000 clones, 80% to 90% of them seen once, and the ten largest clones take 0.9% to 1.5%. Sequences were obtained from PBMCs. All receptors derive from a woman aged 18-29 years in good health and CMV-seronegative.

The gene calls are TRBV5-1 and TRBJ2-7; D is perhaps TRBD1 (5 bases). Germline V CDR1 and CDR2: SGHRS, YFSETQ. The CDR3 has 13 residues. Trimming shortened V by 0 bases and J by 1 base, and 5 bases separated the two germline ends. The CDR3 here is CASSLAGSYEQYF. The CDR3 nucleotides read TGCGCCAGCAGCTTGGCAGGGTCCTACGAGCAGTACTTC.

The gene calls are TRBV4-3 and TRBJ2-1; a weak D match, TRBD2 (5 bases). CDR1 is LGHNA and CDR2 is YSLEER in the germline V gene. V gave up 0 bases and J gave up 5 bases, with 14 bases separating them. This CDR3 comprises 16 residues. CDR3 amino acids: CASSQDRNSVNNEQFF. In DNA, the CDR3 is TGCGCCAGCAGCCAAGATCGTAATAGCGTCAACAATGAGCAGTTCTTC.

This chain connects TRBV5-1 to TRBJ1-6; 8 nucleotides line up with TRBD1. The J segment lost 6 bases and the V segment lost 0 bases, leaving 11 bases of the junction unmatched. This CDR3 has 18 residues. Looked up from germline, CDR1 is SGHRS and CDR2 is YFSETQ. CDR3: CASSLVGFRGQGNSPLHF. In DNA, the CDR3 is TGCGCCAGCAGCTTGGTCGGCTTCAGGGGGCAGGGTAATTCACCCCTCCACTTT.

Written as DNA, the CDR3 is TGTGCCAGCAGCCCGGAGAGCGGGTGGGGCACAGATACGCAGTATTTT. Translation: CASSPESGWGTDTQYF. The chain couples TRBV5-6 to TRBJ2-3, with D perhaps matching TRBD2 (6 bases). CDR3 length equals 16 residues. Trimming took off 4 bases at V and 1 base at J, with 16 bases between the two ends. Germline V gives CDR1 SGHDT, CDR2 YYEEEE. Drawing the rest from reference TRBV5-6 and TRBJ2-3, the complete variable domain is DAGVTQSPTHLIKTRGQQVTLRCSPKSGHDTVSWYQQALGQGPQFIFQYYEEEERQRGNFPDRFSGHQFPNYSSELNVNALLLGDSALYLCASSPESGWGTDTQYFGPGTRLTVL.

Comments on this clone: The limits of the CDR3 on the DNA are not certain, so only TCRdb's listed CDR3 is given. J is TRBJ2-7 and V is TRBV5-4; TRBD1 was called by the table and not checked on the DNA. Counting both end residues, the CDR3 totals 14 amino acids. CDR1 is SGHNT and CDR2 is YYREEE in the germline V gene (reference sequence). The CDR3 sequence: CASSYNWGQGAASF.